One sample yielded the 17 T cell receptor beta chains listed below, sequenced in a study of cytomegalovirus exposure and HLA in healthy donors. Primers for the PCR totalled 60 Vbeta and 13 Jbeta. The data were produced by immunoSEQ multiplex PCR, yet TCRdb's version contains in-frame clones alone and is incomplete. The sample has over 95,000 clones; 76% are singletons. Sequencing input: PBMCs. These receptors came from a man aged 40-49 years in good health and CMV-seronegative.

The V call is TRBV10-3, the J call TRBJ2-1, with 12 bases identical to TRBD1. Per the germline V gene, CDR1 is ENHRY and CDR2 is SYGVKD. J was trimmed by 8 bases and V by 6 bases; bases with no gene match: 5. This CDR3 spans 14 amino acids. CDR3 nucleotides: TGTGCCATCAGACCGGGACAGGGGGCAGATGAGCAGTTCTTC. Translation: CAIRPGQGADEQFF.

V usage is TRBV6-6 and J usage is TRBJ1-5; D remains unclear. The germline V gene has CDR1 MNHNY and CDR2 SVGAGI (reference sequence). The CDR3 runs 14 residues. Between the trimmed V and J ends, which lost 5 bases and 7 bases, there was a span of 15 bases. CDR3 loop: CASSQLSSEQPQHF. The CDR3 coding sequence is TGTGCCAGCAGTCAGTTATCCTCGGAGCAGCCCCAGCATTTT.

The rearrangement joins TRBV7-2 to TRBJ1-1; D not resolved. The CDR3 totals 13 residues. Looked up from germline, CDR1 is SGHTA and CDR2 is FQGNSA. V was pared by 8 bases and J by 6 bases, with 16 bases between. The CDR3, as DNA: TGTGCCAGCGGAGGCAGGCCGGGAGCTGAAGCTTTCTTT. The encoded protein is CASGGRPGAEAFF.

CDR3 in amino acids: CASSASGRGTIYF. CDR3 coding DNA: TGTGCCAGCAGCGCCTCGGGCAGAGGGACCATATATTTT. This chain connects TRBV9 to TRBJ1-3, with D hard to call. Looked up from germline, CDR1 is SGDLS and CDR2 is YYNGEE. CDR3 size: 13 residues. Trimming removed 3 bases at V and 10 bases at J, with 14 bases between.

This chain uses TRBV27 with TRBJ1-4, with TRBD1 matching 7 bases. CDR1 is MNHEY and CDR2 is SMNVEV in the germline V gene (reference sequence). CDR3 length: 15 residues. J lost 0 bases, V lost 6 bases, and 4 bases had no gene match. DNA for the CDR3: TGTGCCAGCAGGGGGACAGTAGCAACTAATGAAAAACTGTTTTTT. It encodes CASRGTVATNEKLFF.

V is TRBV7-3 and J is TRBJ2-2, with TRBD2 identical over 11 bases. The CDR3 has 17 residues. Germline V gene sequence: CDR1 SGHTA, CDR2 FQGTGA. V trimming: 5 bases; J trimming: 4 bases; junction bases outside the gene matches: 9. CDR3: CASSLPGLAGLTGELFF. The DNA of the CDR3 is TGTGCCAGCAGCCTCCCTGGACTAGCGGGCCTCACCGGGGAGCTGTTTTTT.

J is TRBJ2-1 and V is TRBV19, with D maybe TRBD1 (7 bases). The CDR3 consists of 17 residues. Trimming removed 3 bases from V and 0 bases from J, with 15 bases in between. CDR1 is LNHDA, CDR2 SQIVND, per germline (reference sequence). Here the CDR3 DNA reads TGTGCCAGTAGTATCTGGGCAGGGGGGAGCTCCTACAATGAGCAGTTCTTC. It yields the protein CASSIWAGGSSYNEQFF.

The chain carries TRBV28 and TRBJ2-7; D may be TRBD1 (5 bases). V shed 8 bases and J shed 3 bases, with 14 bases lying between them. Germline CDR1 is MDHEN and CDR2 is SYDVKM. This CDR3 region has 13 residues. CDR3 DNA: TGTGCCAGCGGTACAGGTGGATTCTACGAGCAGTACTTC. The encoded protein is CASGTGGFYEQYF.

The rearrangement joins TRBV30 to TRBJ1-4; D is unresolved. The CDR3 consists of 13 residues. The V end lost 0 bases, the J end lost 8 bases, and 10 bases lay between the germline ends. CDR1 is GTSNPN, CDR2 SVGIG, per germline (reference sequence). The CDR3 spells CAWSVQLVEKLFF. CDR3 in DNA: TGTGCCTGGAGTGTACAGTTAGTGGAAAAACTGTTTTTT.

The count of this clone is one. The DNA is omitted, as the CDR3 cannot be located on it reliably, and the CDR3 follows TCRdb's listing. At the DNA level, this CDR3 is encoded by other sequences in the same sample as well. The V and J genes are TRBV9 and TRBJ2-6; whether TRBD1, the table's D call, matches the DNA was not checked. In germline, CDR1 is SGDLS, CDR2 YYNGEE. From its first to its last residue, the CDR3 has 18 amino acids. CDR3 in amino acids: CASSVGTGVGAGANVLTF.

This chain joins TRBV19 and TRBJ1-2, with TRBD1 identical over 7 bases. V shed 3 bases and J 7 bases; nucleotides not matched to a gene: 5. The CDR3 totals 13 residues. The germline V gene encodes CDR1 LNHDA and CDR2 SQIVND (reference sequence). The CDR3 DNA sequence: TGTGCCAGTAGTATCAAGACAGGGTTTGGCTACACCTTC. Encoded protein: CASSIKTGFGYTF.

This clone was seen a handful of times. The V and J genes are TRBV7-2 and TRBJ2-7, with a tentative D call TRBD2 (7 bases). This CDR3 has 14 amino acids. Trimming took 2 bases from V and 5 from J, leaving 13 bases between them. Germline CDR1 SGHTA, CDR2 FQGNSA. The CDR3 loop is CASSLWGGRDEQYF. In DNA form, the CDR3 reads TGTGCCAGCAGCTTATGGGGGGGCAGGGACGAGCAGTACTTC. Full variable domain (rest looked up from reference TRBV7-2 and TRBJ2-7): GAGVSQSPSNKVTEKGKDVELRCDPISGHTALYWYRQSLGQGLEFLIYFQGNSAPDKSGLPSDRFSAERTGGSVSTLTIQRTQQEDSAVYLCASSLWGGRDEQYFGPGTRLTVT.

V is TRBV10-3 and J is TRBJ1-4; D uncertain. Germline V gives CDR1 ENHRY, CDR2 SYGVKD. The V gene lost 6 bases and the J gene lost 3 bases, with 14 bases spanning the gap. The CDR3 runs to 15 residues. The CDR3 reads CAIRAKGGSNEKLFF. The CDR3 DNA sequence: TGTGCCATCAGGGCAAAGGGCGGGTCTAATGAAAAACTGTTTTTT.

This chain links TRBV19 with TRBJ1-5, with 9 bases that match TRBD1. In germline, CDR1 is LNHDA, CDR2 SQIVND (reference sequence). V dropped 6 bases and J dropped 3; count of bases not matched to a gene: 6. The CDR3 contains 15 residues. The CDR3 DNA reads TGTGCCAGTAGCTGGACAGGGGCGGACAATCAGCCCCAGCATTTT. Its translation is CASSWTGADNQPQHF.

V and J are TRBV5-1 and TRBJ2-1; 10 positions match TRBD2. The CDR3 runs to 15 residues. J lost 5 bases, V lost 1 base, and 3 bases had no gene match. Germline V gives CDR1 SGHRS, CDR2 YFSETQ. Written as DNA, the CDR3 is TGCGCCAGCAGCTTGTTAGCGGGAGGCAACAATGAGCAGTTCTTC. It is translated as CASSLLAGGNNEQFF.

This clone was found once. V is TRBV9 and J is TRBJ1-1; unclear D gene. The germline V gene has CDR1 SGDLS and CDR2 YYNGEE. This CDR3 spans 13 amino acids. The ends were cut back, 0 bases at V and 4 bases at J, with 7 bases in the middle. CDR3 residues: CASSVVSGTEAFF. Here the CDR3 DNA reads TGTGCCAGCAGCGTAGTCTCCGGCACTGAAGCTTTCTTT.

V and J are TRBV4-3 and TRBJ2-1; 8 bases align to TRBD2. From germline, CDR1 is LGHNA and CDR2 YSLEER. The ends lost 0 bases at V and 0 bases at J; junction bases unmatched: 10. The CDR3 length is 19 residues. The CDR3 DNA follows: TGCGCCAGCAGCCAAGAAGGGTTTACAAGCGGGAGCTCCTACAATGAGCAGTTCTTC. Its protein is CASSQEGFTSGSSYNEQFF.